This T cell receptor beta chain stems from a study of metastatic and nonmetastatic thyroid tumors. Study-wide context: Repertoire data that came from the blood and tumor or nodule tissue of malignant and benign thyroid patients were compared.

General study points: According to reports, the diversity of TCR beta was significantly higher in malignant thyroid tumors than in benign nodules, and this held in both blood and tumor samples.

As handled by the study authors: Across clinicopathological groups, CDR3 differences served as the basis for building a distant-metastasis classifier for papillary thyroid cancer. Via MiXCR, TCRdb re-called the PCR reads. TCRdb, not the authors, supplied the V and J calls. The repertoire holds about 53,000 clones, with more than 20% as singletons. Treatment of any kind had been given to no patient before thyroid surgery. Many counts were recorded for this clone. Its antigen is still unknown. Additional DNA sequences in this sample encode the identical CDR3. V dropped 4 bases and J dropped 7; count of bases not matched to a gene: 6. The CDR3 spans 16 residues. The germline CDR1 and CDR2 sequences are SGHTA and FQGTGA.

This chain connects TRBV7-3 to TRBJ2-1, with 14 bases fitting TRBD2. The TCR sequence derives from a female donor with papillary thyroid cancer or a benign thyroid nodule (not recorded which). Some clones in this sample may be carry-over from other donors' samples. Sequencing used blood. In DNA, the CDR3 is TGTGCCAGCAGCTCCGGGACTAGCGGGAGATCGAATGAGCAGTTCTTC. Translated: CASSSGTSGRSNEQFF.